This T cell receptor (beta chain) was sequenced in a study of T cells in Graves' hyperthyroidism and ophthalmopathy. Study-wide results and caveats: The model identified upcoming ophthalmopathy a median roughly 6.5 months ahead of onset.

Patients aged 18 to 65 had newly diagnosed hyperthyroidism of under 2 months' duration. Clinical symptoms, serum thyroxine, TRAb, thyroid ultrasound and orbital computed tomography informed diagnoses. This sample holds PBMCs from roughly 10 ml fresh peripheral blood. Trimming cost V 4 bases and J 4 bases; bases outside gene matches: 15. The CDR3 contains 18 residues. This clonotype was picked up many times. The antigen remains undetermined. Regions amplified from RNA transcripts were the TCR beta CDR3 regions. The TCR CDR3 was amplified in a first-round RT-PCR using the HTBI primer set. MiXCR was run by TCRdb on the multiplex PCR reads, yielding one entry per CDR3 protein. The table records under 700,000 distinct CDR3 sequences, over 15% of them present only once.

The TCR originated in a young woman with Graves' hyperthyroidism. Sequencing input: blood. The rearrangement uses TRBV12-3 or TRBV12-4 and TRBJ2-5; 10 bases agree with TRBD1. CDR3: CASSSLEWDRGIGETQYF. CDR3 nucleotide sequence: TGTGCCAGCAGTTCCCTTGAGTGGGACAGGGGAATCGGAGAGACCCAGTACTTC.